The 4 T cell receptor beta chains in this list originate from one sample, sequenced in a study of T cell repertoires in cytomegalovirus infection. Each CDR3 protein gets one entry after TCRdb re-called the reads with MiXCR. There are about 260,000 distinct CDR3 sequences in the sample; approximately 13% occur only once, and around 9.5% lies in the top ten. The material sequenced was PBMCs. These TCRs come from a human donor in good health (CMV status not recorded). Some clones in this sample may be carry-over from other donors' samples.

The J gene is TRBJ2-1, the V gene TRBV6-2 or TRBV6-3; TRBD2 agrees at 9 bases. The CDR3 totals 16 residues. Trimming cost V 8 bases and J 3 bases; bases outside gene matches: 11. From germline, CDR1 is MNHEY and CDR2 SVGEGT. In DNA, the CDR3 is TGTGCCAGCTCCGACTCAGCTAGCGGGATCTACAATGAGCAGTTCTTC. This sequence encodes CASSDSASGIYNEQFF.

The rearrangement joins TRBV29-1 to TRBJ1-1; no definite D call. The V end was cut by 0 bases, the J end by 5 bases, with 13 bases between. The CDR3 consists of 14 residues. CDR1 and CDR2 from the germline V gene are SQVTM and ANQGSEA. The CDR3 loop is CSVEDRGRSTEAFF. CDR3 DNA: TGCAGCGTTGAAGATCGTGGCCGATCAACTGAAGCTTTCTTT.

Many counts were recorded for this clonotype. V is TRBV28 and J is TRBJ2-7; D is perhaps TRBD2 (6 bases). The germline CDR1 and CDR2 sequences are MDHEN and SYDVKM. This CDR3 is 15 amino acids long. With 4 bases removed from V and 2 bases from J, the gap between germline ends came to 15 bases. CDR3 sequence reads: CASSSQAGVAYEQYF. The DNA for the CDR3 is TGTGCCAGCAGTTCCCAAGCGGGCGTCGCCTACGAGCAGTACTTC.

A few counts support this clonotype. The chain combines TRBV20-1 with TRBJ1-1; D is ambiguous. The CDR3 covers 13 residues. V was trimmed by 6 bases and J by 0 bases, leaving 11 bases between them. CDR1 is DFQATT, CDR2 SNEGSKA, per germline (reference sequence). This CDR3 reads CSASTPMNTEAFF. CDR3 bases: TGCAGTGCCTCAACCCCGATGAACACTGAAGCTTTCTTT.